This TCR beta chain was observed in a study of T cell repertoires in cytomegalovirus infection. Background on the study: Public TCR beta signatures indicated both CMV infection and matching HLA type.

Findings of the study overall: The study found HLA-C-restricted CMV-specific TCR beta clonotypes dominating the ex vivo response.

TCRdb processed the reads anew with MiXCR; each CDR3 protein has one entry. Among some 920,000 distinct CDR3 sequences listed, 25% to 40% were seen once. A note on this clonotype: Its antigen is unknown.

The CDR3 totals 16 residues. Germline CDR1 reads SGHVT; CDR2 reads SQSDAQ. Germline trimming cut 1 base from V and 0 bases from J; bases unmatched to any gene: 3. The specimen comprised cultured CD8+ T cells from PBMCs, sampled from culture after CMV antigen stimulation. The sequence was collected from a human donor in good health (CMV status not recorded). Some clones in this sample may be carry-over from other donors' samples. V usage is TRBV7-4 and J usage is TRBJ2-7; TRBD1 aligns across 10 bases. CDR3 sequence (DNA): TGTGCCAGCAGCTTAGGTGGGACAGGGGTCTCCTACGAGCAGTACGTC. It is translated as CASSLGGTGVSYEQYV.